Listed below are T cell receptor beta chains from one sample, sequenced in a study of blood T cell repertoires in COVID-19. Sequenced by immunoSEQ multiplex PCR; TCRdb stores in-frame clones only, minus some. The table lists 150,000 or so clones, about four fifths of them singletons. The material sequenced was peripheral blood. These receptors came from a woman aged 60-70 years with acute or convalescent COVID-19. Both conserved end residues are part of each CDR3. Only part of the rows carry a size: once, few, many, or a class if the clone is expanded.

j_call: TRBJ1-1
clone_size: once
v_call: TRBV3-1/TRBV3-2
cdr3_length: 14
cdr3_aa: CASASGTGGSEAFF

j_call: TRBJ2-3
clone_size: -
v_call: TRBV10-3
cdr3_length: 14
cdr3_aa: CAIGTSGNTDTQYF

j_call: TRBJ1-1
clone_size: -
v_call: TRBV24-1
cdr3_length: 21
cdr3_aa: CATSDLRDRVIITPMNTEAFF

j_call: TRBJ2-7
clone_size: once
v_call: TRBV2
cdr3_length: 13
cdr3_aa: CASSGLAGVQQYF

j_call: TRBJ1-1
clone_size: -
v_call: TRBV10-1
cdr3_length: 13
cdr3_aa: CASSTGDSTEAFF

j_call: TRBJ2-7
clone_size: -
v_call: TRBV29-1
cdr3_length: 13
cdr3_aa: CSVWASGAYEQYF

j_call: TRBJ2-7
clone_size: -
v_call: TRBV9
cdr3_length: 14
cdr3_aa: CASSVVPAGAEQYF

j_call: TRBJ2-7
clone_size: -
v_call: TRBV6-2/TRBV6-3
cdr3_length: 14
cdr3_aa: CASSKRQVPYEQYF

j_call: TRBJ1-1
clone_size: -
v_call: TRBV30
cdr3_length: 13
cdr3_aa: CAWSVQARGEAFF

j_call: TRBJ2-2
clone_size: -
v_call: TRBV25-1
cdr3_length: 16
cdr3_aa: CASSEYEGGRIGELFF

j_call: TRBJ1-6
clone_size: -
v_call: TRBV27
cdr3_length: 13
cdr3_aa: CASSSDYYSPLHF